This TCR beta chain was captured by sequencing in a study of T cells in Graves' hyperthyroidism and ophthalmopathy. Study-level results: Peripheral blood also featured most of the thyroid clonotypes expanded above 0.001. The model identified upcoming ophthalmopathy a median approximately 6.5 months ahead of onset.

This clonotype was recorded at least ten times. Its antigen remains unidentified. TCR beta CDR3 regions were amplified from RNA. HTBI primers were used for first-round RT-PCR of the TCR CDR3. TCRdb fed the multiplex PCR reads into MiXCR, producing one record per CDR3 protein. The sample shows 540,000 or so distinct CDR3 sequences, less than 20% of them seen only once. Clinicians diagnosed patients from clinical symptoms, serum thyroxine and TRAb, thyroid ultrasound and orbital computed tomography. Fresh peripheral blood, around 10 ml of it, supplied the PBMCs. This CDR3 is built from 15 residues. Germline CDR1 is GTSNPN and CDR2 is SVGIG (reference sequence). V trimming: 0 bases; J trimming: 7 bases; junction bases outside the gene matches: 5.

The rearrangement joins TRBV30 to TRBJ2-1, with TRBD2 matching over 11 bases. This receptor was taken from a woman in her thirties with Graves' hyperthyroidism. The material sequenced was blood. The CDR3 loop reads CAWSVETSGMNEQFF. In DNA form, the CDR3 reads TGTGCCTGGAGTGTAGAGACTAGCGGGATGAATGAGCAGTTCTTC.